This T cell receptor (beta chain) was identified in a study of T-cell reconstitution after alpha-beta-depleted transplantation in children. Regarding the study as a whole: Counts and diversity of T cells one year after transplant came mostly from newly produced T cells.

The count of this clonotype is one. The antigen is undetermined. Using unique molecular identifiers, the investigators prepared the TCRbeta library. Each CDR3 protein is one row after TCRdb ran MiXCR on the PCR reads. There are 450,000 to 700,000 distinct CDR3 sequences in the sample; 25% to 30% occur only once, and just over 35% lies in the top ten. Germline values: CDR1 DFQATT, CDR2 SNEGSKA (reference sequence). This CDR3 is built from 12 residues. Trimming cost V 4 bases and J 7 bases, with 11 bases left between them. Here the sequenced sample was PBMCs, taken before TCRalphabeta/CD19-depleted stem cell transplant. The chain employs TRBV20-1 and TRBJ2-1; D is unclear. The receptor was derived from a boy under three years old with Wiskott-Aldrich syndrome, due to receive a stem cell transplant. CDR3 region: CSATPRVNEQFF. The DNA for the CDR3 is TGCAGTGCTACGCCAAGAGTAAATGAGCAGTTCTTC.